This entry lists 27 T cell receptor beta chains sequenced from one sample in a study of T cell responses to AZD1222 COVID-19 vaccine. Profiling relied on immunoSEQ multiplex PCR, and the TCRdb table lists in-frame clones only, not all of them. This repertoire shows under 200,000 clones, around nine tenths found once; its top ten account for roughly 1.1%. The sequenced sample was peripheral blood, obtained 28 days after the second AZD1222 dose. The receptors were gathered from an adult who received the AZD1222 COVID-19 vaccine.

The rearrangement links TRBV14 to TRBJ2-1; D not resolved. The germline V gene has CDR1 SGHDN and CDR2 FVKESK. Trimming pared 1 base from V and 7 bases from J, leaving 8 bases between. The CDR3 consists of 13 residues. The CDR3 DNA reads as TGTGCCAGCAGCCAAGTAAGGGTAAATGAGCAGTTCTTC. It encodes CASSQVRVNEQFF. The variable domain in full, with the rest retrieved from reference TRBV14 and TRBJ2-1, is EAGVTQFPSHSVIEKGQTVTLRCDPISGHDNLYWYRRVMGKEIKFLLHFVKESKQDESGMPNNRFLAERTGGTYSTLKVQPAELEDSGVYFCASSQVRVNEQFFGPGTRLTVL.

The rearrangement uses TRBV7-9 and TRBJ2-7; tentative D call: TRBD1 (5 bases). This CDR3 comprises 16 residues. Trimming took off 0 bases at V and 4 bases at J, with 16 bases between the two ends. CDR1 and CDR2 from the germline V gene are SEHNR and FQNEAQ (reference sequence). The CDR3 region is CASSLALGASWYEQYF. As DNA, the CDR3 is TGTGCCAGCAGCTTAGCTTTAGGGGCTAGTTGGTACGAGCAGTACTTC.

The rearrangement links TRBV12-3 or TRBV12-4 to TRBJ2-7; D may correspond to TRBD1 or TRBD2 (5 bases each). The CDR3 has 12 residues. The V end lost 6 bases, the J end lost 6 bases, and 12 bases lay between the germline ends. The CDR3 loop reads CASRGDSAEQYF. CDR3 nucleotides: TGTGCCAGCAGGGGGGATAGTGCCGAGCAGTACTTC.

J is TRBJ2-1 and V is TRBV10-3; D may correspond to TRBD1 or TRBD2 (7 bases each). The V gene lost 0 bases and the J gene lost 8 bases, with 14 bases spanning the gap. CDR3 length: 15 residues. The germline V gene has CDR1 ENHRY and CDR2 SYGVKD. The CDR3 reads CAISESPPGGDEQFF. The CDR3 DNA reads as TGTGCCATCAGTGAGTCGCCGCCAGGGGGGGATGAGCAGTTCTTC.

A single count supports this clone. This chain connects TRBV7-6 to TRBJ2-2; either TRBD1 or TRBD2 may supply D (5 bases each). V lost 4 bases and J lost 1, with 16 bases in between. Germline V CDR1 and CDR2: SGHVS, FNYEAQ. This CDR3 region has 17 residues. CDR3 in amino acids: CASSWGPGAGNTGELFF. As DNA, the CDR3 is TGTGCCAGCAGCTGGGGCCCCGGTGCGGGGAACACCGGGGAGCTGTTTTTT.

The V gene is TRBV4-1, the J gene TRBJ2-5; 8 bases are a match to TRBD1. From germline, CDR1 is MGHRA and CDR2 YSYEKL. The V and J ends lost 6 bases and 5 bases, in that order; junction bases with no gene match: 11. This CDR3 spans 15 amino acids. Written as DNA, the CDR3 is TGCGCCAGCAGGGACAGGGACAGGTCATCGGAGACCCAGTACTTC. Translation: CASRDRDRSSETQYF.

The rearrangement uses TRBV6-2 or TRBV6-3 and TRBJ1-2; D is possibly TRBD1 (6 bases). The CDR3 consists of 14 residues. The germline V and J ends were trimmed by 5 bases and 1 base, with 11 bases remaining between them. Germline CDR1 and CDR2: MNHEY and SVGEGT. The CDR3 protein is CASSPTGINYGYTF. In nucleotides, the CDR3 is TGTGCCAGCAGTCCCACAGGGATTAACTATGGCTACACCTTC.

The rearrangement uses TRBV29-1 and TRBJ1-3, with D unresolved. V lost 4 bases and J 0 bases, leaving 10 bases between the germline ends. Per the germline V gene, CDR1 is SQVTM and CDR2 is ANQGSEA. The CDR3 contains 14 residues. The CDR3 protein is CSVGEPVSGNTIYF. The CDR3 DNA sequence: TGCAGCGTTGGGGAACCAGTCTCTGGAAACACCATATATTTT.

This chain uses TRBV4-3 with TRBJ2-2; 9 nucleotides align to TRBD2. The J segment lost 5 bases and the V segment lost 1 base, leaving 8 bases of the junction unmatched. CDR1 and CDR2 (germline): LGHNA, YSLEER. The CDR3 has 17 residues. CDR3 DNA sequence: TGCGCCAGCAGCCAAGGTTCGGCGGGGGGGCTAACCGGGGAGCTGTTTTTT. Residues: CASSQGSAGGLTGELFF.

The chain joins TRBV5-5 to TRBJ2-2; TRBD1 might be the D (5 bases). V shed 4 bases and J shed 1 base, with 20 bases lying between them. CDR3 size: 18 residues. Germline V gives CDR1 SGHKS, CDR2 YYEKEE (reference sequence). Here the CDR3 reads CASSAEILGQGNTGELFF. The DNA of the CDR3 is TGTGCCAGCAGCGCGGAGATATTAGGGCAGGGGAACACCGGGGAGCTGTTTTTT.

The chain has TRBV6-2 or TRBV6-3 and TRBJ1-5; 10 bases match TRBD1. Losses at the gene ends were 5 bases for V and 8 bases for J; bases not matched to a gene: 3. This CDR3 spans 13 amino acids. Germline V lookup: CDR1 MNHEY, CDR2 SVGEGT. The CDR3 region is CASSRTGGKPQHF. The CDR3 region has the DNA TGTGCCAGCAGTAGGACAGGGGGTAAGCCCCAGCATTTT.

V gene TRBV28 combines with J gene TRBJ1-2; D remains ambiguous. The CDR3 length is 13 residues. Germline CDR1 reads MDHEN; CDR2 reads SYDVKM. Between the trimmed V and J ends, which lost 0 bases and 8 bases, there was a span of 10 bases. DNA for the CDR3: TGTGCCAGCAGTTTATGGGAAGTTGAAGGCTACACCTTC. Encoded protein: CASSLWEVEGYTF.

For this clone: Other DNA sequences in this specimen translate into the identical CDR3. The chain joins TRBV5-1 to TRBJ2-7; D remains ambiguous. Germline CDR1 is SGHRS and CDR2 is YFSETQ. Deletions cut 0 bases from V and 2 bases from J, with 12 bases between. The CDR3 loop spans 15 amino acids. The chain's CDR3 is CASSLDEGQAYEQYF. The DNA of the CDR3 is TGCGCCAGCAGCTTGGATGAAGGTCAGGCCTACGAGCAGTACTTC.

V gene TRBV5-8 combines with J gene TRBJ2-1, with D hard to call. CDR3 length: 15 residues. Germline-derived CDR1 and CDR2 are SGHTS and YDEGEE. Trimming shortened V by 5 bases and J by 6 bases, and 18 bases separated the two germline ends. Here the CDR3 DNA reads TGTGCCAGCAGACTCAAGGACCTTACCCGCAATGAGCAGTTCTTC. Residues: CASRLKDLTRNEQFF.

This clone came up a few times. J is TRBJ1-6 and V is TRBV30; tentatively, D is TRBD1 (6 bases). CDR1 and CDR2 from the germline V gene are GTSNPN and SVGIG (reference sequence). V gave up 4 bases and J gave up 7 bases, with 17 bases separating them. This CDR3 contains 15 residues. For the CDR3, the DNA is TGTGCCTGGAAGAAACAGGGCCGGGGGAATTCACCCCTCCACTTT. Translation: CAWKKQGRGNSPLHF.

The chain couples TRBV7-2 to TRBJ1-4; D gene unclear. Trimming cost V 2 bases and J 4 bases, with 8 bases left between them. Germline assignment: CDR1 SGHTA and CDR2 FQGNSA. The CDR3 totals 14 residues. The CDR3 nucleotides read TGTGCCAGCAGCTTAATGGGAGTTAATGAAAAACTGTTTTTT. Protein product: CASSLMGVNEKLFF.

V and J are TRBV5-1 and TRBJ1-2; possibly TRBD1 for D (6 bases). In germline, CDR1 is SGHRS, CDR2 YFSETQ. V was trimmed by 2 bases and J by 0 bases, leaving 8 bases between them. The CDR3 sequence is 14 residues long. The CDR3, as DNA: TGCGCCAGCAGCTTCACAGGGTCTAACTATGGCTACACCTTC. This encodes CASSFTGSNYGYTF.

J is TRBJ2-1 and V is TRBV11-3; TRBD2 might be the D (6 bases). Germline loops: CDR1 SGHNT, CDR2 YENEEA. This CDR3 comprises 13 residues. Trimming stripped 5 bases from V and 6 bases from J, with 11 bases between. CDR3 DNA sequence: TGTGCCAGCAGCAGGGACTTAGGCAATGAGCAGTTCTTC. Amino acids: CASSRDLGNEQFF.

The rearrangement links TRBV4-2 to TRBJ1-2; 9 nucleotides agree with TRBD1. CDR1 LGHNA and CDR2 YNFKEQ come from the germline V gene. After removal of 2 bases from V and 6 bases from J, the junction contained 7 bases not matched to a gene. This CDR3 spans 15 amino acids. The CDR3 is CASSQTTGGADGYTF. Here the CDR3 DNA reads TGTGCCAGCAGCCAAACAACAGGGGGCGCGGATGGCTACACCTTC.

This chain uses TRBV7-8 with TRBJ2-5; a possible D gene is TRBD2 (6 bases). The CDR3 covers 15 residues. V dropped 5 bases and J dropped 2 bases, with 15 bases sitting between them. CDR1 is SGHVS, CDR2 FQNEAQ, per germline. CDR3 DNA sequence: TGTGCCAGCAGCCGAGGAGTGGGGGGACAAGAGACCCAGTACTTC. Protein: CASSRGVGGQETQYF. The complete variable domain, with remaining parts taken from reference TRBV7-8 and TRBJ2-5, reads GAGVSQSPRYKVAKRGQDVALRCDPISGHVSLFWYQQALGQGPEFLTYFQNEAQLDKSGLPSDRFFAERPEGSVSTLKIQRTQQEDSAVYLCASSRGVGGQETQYFGPGTRLLVL.

The rearrangement uses TRBV7-8 and TRBJ1-1; the D gene is possibly TRBD1 (6 bases). Germline CDR1 is SGHVS and CDR2 is FQNEAQ. CDR3 size: 15 residues. Trimming removed 4 bases at V and 0 bases at J, with 12 bases between. This CDR3 reads CASSWGAGVNTEAFF. The CDR3 DNA follows: TGTGCCAGCAGCTGGGGGGCAGGGGTGAACACTGAAGCTTTCTTT.

In its sample, this clone was seen once. This chain uses TRBV6-1 with TRBJ2-7; D might be TRBD1 or TRBD2, each matching 5 bases. Deletions cut 0 bases from V and 0 bases from J, with 12 bases between. CDR3 length: 16 residues. Germline CDR1 and CDR2: MNHNS and SASEGT. CDR3 in DNA: TGTGCCAGCAGTGAAGCTGGGACGGCTACCTCCTACGAGCAGTACTTC. Translation gives CASSEAGTATSYEQYF.

This clone was observed a single time. The DNA for the CDR3 is TGTGCCAGCAGCCAAGATCGAGGGGCCCAAGAGACCCAGTACTTC. Protein sequence: CASSQDRGAQETQYF. The rearrangement uses TRBV4-2 and TRBJ2-5, with D perhaps being TRBD1 or TRBD2 (5 bases each). The CDR3 is 15 amino acids. Per the germline V gene, CDR1 is LGHNA and CDR2 is YNFKEQ. V lost 0 bases, J lost 1 base, and 9 bases lay in between.

The CDR3 spells CASTLGLVTEAFF. CDR3 nucleotides: TGTGCCAGCACCCTGGGGCTCGTGACTGAAGCTTTCTTT. V gene TRBV6-5 combines with J gene TRBJ1-1, with D tentatively TRBD1 (5 bases). The CDR3 extends over 13 amino acids. Looked up from germline, CDR1 is MNHEY and CDR2 is SVGAGI. V was clipped by 7 bases and J by 5 bases, with 14 bases between them.

The chain uses TRBV4-3 and TRBJ1-2; a possible D gene is TRBD1 (6 bases). V gave up 0 bases and J gave up 6 bases, with 11 bases separating them. CDR1 is LGHNA, CDR2 YSLEER, per germline. CDR3 length: 14 residues. In DNA form, the CDR3 reads TGCGCCAGCAGCCAAGAAGGGGGGCTGAATGGCTACACCTTC. Protein: CASSQEGGLNGYTF.

The V gene is TRBV4-1, the J gene TRBJ1-4; possibly TRBD1 for D (5 bases). Deletions cut 1 base from V and 2 bases from J, with 11 bases between. Germline V gene sequence: CDR1 MGHRA, CDR2 YSYEKL. This CDR3 comprises 16 residues. The CDR3 protein is CASSQAPGATNEKLFF. CDR3 DNA: TGCGCCAGCAGCCAAGCTCCCGGGGCGACTAATGAAAAACTGTTTTTT.

The chain couples TRBV11-2 to TRBJ2-1; 10 bases are shared with TRBD2. In germline, CDR1 is SGHAT, CDR2 FQNNGV. CDR3 length equals 18 residues. The V segment lost 1 base and the J segment 9 bases; nucleotides outside the gene matches: 15. The CDR3 coding sequence is TGTGCCAGCAGCTTAGTCCGGAGCGGGGGGGCCACCCGGGGTGAGCAGTTCTTC. It translates to CASSLVRSGGATRGEQFF.